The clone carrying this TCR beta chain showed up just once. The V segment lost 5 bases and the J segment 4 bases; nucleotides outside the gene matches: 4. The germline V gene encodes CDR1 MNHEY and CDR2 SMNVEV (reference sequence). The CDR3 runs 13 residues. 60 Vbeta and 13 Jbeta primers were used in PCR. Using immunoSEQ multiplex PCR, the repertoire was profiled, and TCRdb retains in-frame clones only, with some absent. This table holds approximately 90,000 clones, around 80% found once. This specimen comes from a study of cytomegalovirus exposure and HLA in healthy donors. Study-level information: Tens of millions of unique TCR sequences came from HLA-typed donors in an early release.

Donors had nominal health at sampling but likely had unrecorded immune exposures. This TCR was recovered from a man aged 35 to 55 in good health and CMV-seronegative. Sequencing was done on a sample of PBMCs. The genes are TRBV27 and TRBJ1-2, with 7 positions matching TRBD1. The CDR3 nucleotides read TGTGCCAGCAGTCTCTCAGGGGGCTATGGCTACACCTTC. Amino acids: CASSLSGGYGYTF.